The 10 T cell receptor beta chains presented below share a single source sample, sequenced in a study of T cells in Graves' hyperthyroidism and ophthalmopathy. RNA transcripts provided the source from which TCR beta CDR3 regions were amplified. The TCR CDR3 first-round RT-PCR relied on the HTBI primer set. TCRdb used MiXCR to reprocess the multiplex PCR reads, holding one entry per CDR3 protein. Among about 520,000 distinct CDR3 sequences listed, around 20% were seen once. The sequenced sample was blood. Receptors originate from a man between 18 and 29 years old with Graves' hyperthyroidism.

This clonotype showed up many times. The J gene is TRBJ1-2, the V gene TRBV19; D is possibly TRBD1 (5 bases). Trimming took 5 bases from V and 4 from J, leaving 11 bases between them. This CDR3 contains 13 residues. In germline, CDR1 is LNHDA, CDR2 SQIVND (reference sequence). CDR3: CASSLGRIYGYTF. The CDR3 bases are TGTGCCAGTAGTTTGGGACGGATCTATGGCTACACCTTC. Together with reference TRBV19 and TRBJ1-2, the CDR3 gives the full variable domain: DGGITQSPKYLFRKEGQNVTLSCEQNLNHDAMYWYRQDPGQGLRLIYYSQIVNDFQKGDIAEGYSVSREKKESFPLTVTSAQKNPTAFYLCASSLGRIYGYTFGSGTRLTVV.

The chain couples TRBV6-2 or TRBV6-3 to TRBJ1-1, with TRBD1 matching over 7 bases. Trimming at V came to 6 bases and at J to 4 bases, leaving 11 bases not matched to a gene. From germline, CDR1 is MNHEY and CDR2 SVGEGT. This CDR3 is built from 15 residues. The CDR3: CASRFGGTGATEAFF. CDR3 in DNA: TGTGCCAGCAGGTTTGGGGGAACAGGGGCCACTGAAGCTTTCTTT.

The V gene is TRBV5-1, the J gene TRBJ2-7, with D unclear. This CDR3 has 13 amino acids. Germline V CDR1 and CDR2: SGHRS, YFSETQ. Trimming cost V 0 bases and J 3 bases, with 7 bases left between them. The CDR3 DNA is TGCGCCAGCAGCTTGGATACGGGCTACGAGCAGTACTTC. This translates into CASSLDTGYEQYF.

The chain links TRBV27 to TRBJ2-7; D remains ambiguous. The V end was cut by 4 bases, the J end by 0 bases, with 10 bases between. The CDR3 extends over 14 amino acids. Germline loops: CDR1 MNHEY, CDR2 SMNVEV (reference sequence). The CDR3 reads CASSSRRISYEQYF. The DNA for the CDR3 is TGTGCCAGCAGTTCCCGACGGATCTCCTACGAGCAGTACTTC.

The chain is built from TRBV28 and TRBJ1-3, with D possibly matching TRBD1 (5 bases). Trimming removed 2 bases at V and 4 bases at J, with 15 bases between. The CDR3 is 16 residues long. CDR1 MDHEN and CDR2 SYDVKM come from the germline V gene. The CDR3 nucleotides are TGTGCCAGCAGTTTACCGGGGGACTTGAGAGGAAACACCATATATTTT. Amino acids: CASSLPGDLRGNTIYF. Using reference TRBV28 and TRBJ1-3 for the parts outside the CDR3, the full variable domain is DVKVTQSSRYLVKRTGEKVFLECVQDMDHENMFWYRQDPGLGLRLIYFSYDVKMKEKGDIPEGYSVSREKKERFSLILESASTNQTSMYLCASSLPGDLRGNTIYFGEGSWLTVV.

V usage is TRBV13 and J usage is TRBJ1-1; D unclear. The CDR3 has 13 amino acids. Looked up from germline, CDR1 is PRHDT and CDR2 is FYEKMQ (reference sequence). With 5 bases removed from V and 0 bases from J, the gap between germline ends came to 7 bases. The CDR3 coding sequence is TGTGCCAGCAGCACAAGGATGAACACTGAAGCTTTCTTT. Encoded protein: CASSTRMNTEAFF.

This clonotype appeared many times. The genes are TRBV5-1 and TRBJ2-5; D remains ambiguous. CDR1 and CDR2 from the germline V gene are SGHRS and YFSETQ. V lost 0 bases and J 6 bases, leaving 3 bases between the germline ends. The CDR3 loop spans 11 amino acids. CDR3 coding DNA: TGCGCCAGCAGCTTGGAGCAGACCCAGTACTTC. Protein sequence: CASSLEQTQYF.

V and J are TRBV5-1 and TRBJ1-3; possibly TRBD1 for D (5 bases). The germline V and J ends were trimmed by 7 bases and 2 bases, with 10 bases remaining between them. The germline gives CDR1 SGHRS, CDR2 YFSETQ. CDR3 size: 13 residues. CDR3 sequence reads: CASRAGPGNTIYF. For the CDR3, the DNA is TGCGCCAGCCGGGCAGGGCCTGGAAACACCATATATTTT.

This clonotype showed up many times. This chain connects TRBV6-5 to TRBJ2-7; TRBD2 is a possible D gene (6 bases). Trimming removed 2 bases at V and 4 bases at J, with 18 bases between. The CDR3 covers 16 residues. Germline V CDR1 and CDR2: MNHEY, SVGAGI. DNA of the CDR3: TGTGCCAGCAGTTACGGGCTTGGGGGAGGCGCATACGAGCAGTACTTC. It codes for CASSYGLGGGAYEQYF.

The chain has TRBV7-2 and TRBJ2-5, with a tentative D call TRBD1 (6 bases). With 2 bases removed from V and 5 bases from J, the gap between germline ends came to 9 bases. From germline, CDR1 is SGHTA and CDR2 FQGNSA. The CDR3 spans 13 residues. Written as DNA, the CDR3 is TGTGCCAGCAGCTTAAACAGGGTCGAGACCCAGTACTTC. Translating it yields CASSLNRVETQYF.